Listed below are T cell receptor beta chains from one sample, sequenced in a study of radiotherapy plus CTLA-4 blockade in lung cancer. Only in-frame clones appear in the TCRdb table, and some are missing; sequencing was by immunoSEQ multiplex PCR. The table records over 30,000 clones, roughly three quarters of them present only once. Material: peripheral blood, obtained from a patient treated with radiotherapy plus ipilimumab. The receptors come from a human donor with non-small cell lung cancer whose response to radiotherapy plus ipilimumab could not be evaluated. The CDR3 runs from the conserved cysteine through the conserved F or W. The D gene is left open where the match is weak. Only some rows state a clone size, as once, few, many or a class for expanded clones.

>NA|TRBJ1-3|medium-sized|TRBV4-2
TGTGCCAGCAGCCAAGATCCGGAGATCTCTGGAAACACCATATATTTT
CASSQDPEISGNTIYF
>TRBD1|TRBJ1-5|few|TRBV4-3
TGCGCCAGCAGCAGGGTGGTAGGACAGGGGGGCCAGCCCCAGCATTTT
CASSRVVGQGGQPQHF
>NA|TRBJ2-5|NA|TRBV28
TGTGCCAGCAGAGGGGTTGGCAGGGAGACCCAGTACTTC
CASRGVGRETQYF
>NA|TRBJ1-5|NA|TRBV6-1
TGTGCCAGCAGGATGGGACACGGGGTTCAGCCCCAGCATTTT
CASRMGHGVQPQHF
>NA|TRBJ2-5|NA|TRBV6-5
TGTGCCAGCAGTTACTCTCGCCAAGAGACCCAGTACTTC
CASSYSRQETQYF
>TRBD2|TRBJ2-7|NA|TRBV7-2
TGTGCCAGCAGCTCGAGGACTAGCGGGGGCTACGAGCAGTACTTC
CASSSRTSGGYEQYF
>NA|TRBJ1-1|few|TRBV7-2
TGTGCCAGCAGCTTAGAACCCAACTTGAACACTGAAGCTTTCTTT
CASSLEPNLNTEAFF
>TRBD1|TRBJ2-7|NA|TRBV30
TGTGCCGGACAGGGTTCGGGCGAGCAGTACTTC
CAGQGSGEQYF
>NA|TRBJ1-2|NA|TRBV2
TGTGCCAGCAGTGACCAGATATCCTATGGCTACACCTTC
CASSDQISYGYTF
>TRBD1|TRBJ1-4|NA|TRBV4-1
TGCGCCAGCAGCCGAGGACAGGGGGAGGAAAAACTGTTTTTT
CASSRGQGEEKLFF
>NA|TRBJ1-1|NA|TRBV18
TGTGCCAGCTCACCACCCTCGGTCCGTGAGACTGAAGCTTTCTTT
CASSPPSVRETEAFF
>TRBD1|TRBJ1-4|few|TRBV28
TGTGCCAGCAGTTCCGGGGACAGCCGTAATGAAAAACTGTTTTTT
CASSSGDSRNEKLFF
>NA|TRBJ1-3|NA|TRBV4-3
TGCGCCAGCAGCCAAGATCTAGGACAGCGCAATGGAAACACCATATATTTT
CASSQDLGQRNGNTIYF
>TRBD2|TRBJ2-7|NA|TRBV4-2
TGTGCCAGCAGCCAAGATGTAGCGGGAAAGGAATACGAGCAGTACTTC
CASSQDVAGKEYEQYF
>TRBD1|TRBJ1-2|few|TRBV5-6
TGTGCCAGCAGCTTGATTCGTGGACAGGGCCGCTACACCTTC
CASSLIRGQGRYTF
>TRBD2|TRBJ2-3|NA|TRBV7-8
TGTGCCAGCAGCTTAGTTGCTAGCGGGAGATCAGATACGCAGTATTTT
CASSLVASGRSDTQYF
>NA|TRBJ2-3|few|TRBV6-5
TGTGCCAGCAGTGTCGATGGGCGTAGCACAGATACGCAGTATTTT
CASSVDGRSTDTQYF
>NA|TRBJ1-2|NA|TRBV6-6
TGTGCCAGCAGTTATTATGTCCAAGACTCTGGCTACACCTTC
CASSYYVQDSGYTF
>TRBD2|TRBJ2-1|NA|TRBV4-3
TGCGCCAGCAGCCAAGAGCCTAGCGGGTGGTACAATGAGCAGTTCTTC
CASSQEPSGWYNEQFF
>TRBD1|TRBJ1-5|NA|TRBV6-1
TGTGCCAGCAGTAGTTCAGGGGGTCTGAAGCCCCAGCATTTT
CASSSSGGLKPQHF
>TRBD1|TRBJ1-2|once|TRBV10-2
TGCGCCAGCAGTGAGTCGGGACAGGGGGCGTTTAGTGGCTACACCTTC
CASSESGQGAFSGYTF
>TRBD1|TRBJ1-2|NA|TRBV11-2
TGTGCCAGCAGCAGGGGACAGGAGCTCTATGGCTACACCTTC
CASSRGQELYGYTF
>TRBD1|TRBJ2-3|NA|TRBV6-6
TGTGCCAGCAGTCTCAGGGGGCGAAGCACAGATACGCAGTATTTT
CASSLRGRSTDTQYF
>TRBD1|TRBJ1-2|few|TRBV6-6
TGTGCCAGCAACCGCCCGTTCGTGACAGGGGCGGGCGGCTACACCTTC
CASNRPFVTGAGGYTF
>TRBD2|TRBJ2-1|NA|TRBV5-1
TGCGCCAGCAGCGCCAGACCGGGACTAGTCTACAATGAGCAGTTCTTC
CASSARPGLVYNEQFF
>TRBD1|TRBJ1-5|NA|TRBV27
TGTGCCAGCAGTTCCCGACAGGGCCGGGGTTACAATCAGCCCCAGCATTTT
CASSSRQGRGYNQPQHF
>NA|TRBJ1-5|NA|TRBV30
TGTGCCTGGAGCCGATTACCGGATCAGCCCCAGCATTTT
CAWSRLPDQPQHF
>TRBD1|TRBJ2-3|NA|TRBV7-2
TGTGCCAGCAGTCTACACAGGGGGCTGACAGATACGCAGTATTTT
CASSLHRGLTDTQYF
>NA|TRBJ2-1|NA|TRBV2
TGTGCCAGCAGGGCAGTGACTGGCACAATCGAGCAGTTCTTC
CASRAVTGTIEQFF
>NA|TRBJ2-1|NA|TRBV11-2
TGTGCCAGCAGCCAAGCCACTAGCCTATCCCTCCTAGGTGAGCAGTTCTTC
CASSQATSLSLLGEQFF
>TRBD1|TRBJ2-7|NA|TRBV25-1
TGTGCCAGCAGTGAATCAAACAGGGGCAGCTACGAGCAGTACTTC
CASSESNRGSYEQYF
>NA|TRBJ1-1|few|TRBV18
TGTGCCAGCTCACCCAGACAGAGCCCTGAAGCTTTCTTT
CASSPRQSPEAFF
>TRBD1|TRBJ2-1|NA|TRBV29-1
TGCAGCGCCCAATCCTGGCAGGGGGCAAATGAGCAGTTCTTC
CSAQSWQGANEQFF
>TRBD2|TRBJ2-7|few|TRBV15
TGTGCCACCAGCAGCCGGACTAGCGAGAACCTCTACGAGCAGTACTTC
CATSSRTSENLYEQYF
>NA|TRBJ1-1|medium-sized|TRBV6-1
TGTGCCAGCAGTGACGGGCGGGGGAACACTGAAGCTTTCTTT
CASSDGRGNTEAFF
>NA|TRBJ2-7|NA|TRBV6-5
TGTGCCAGCATCCTACAGGGACGAGGCGAGCAGTACTTC
CASILQGRGEQYF
>NA|TRBJ2-6|few|TRBV7-2
TGTGCCAGCAGCTTTTCACGGGTGGCTGGGGCCAACGTCCTGACTTTC
CASSFSRVAGANVLTF
>TRBD2|TRBJ2-7|NA|TRBV19
TGTGCCAGTAGTCTGGACCCAGCGGGAAACTACGAGCAGTACTTC
CASSLDPAGNYEQYF
>NA|TRBJ2-1|NA|TRBV6-5
TGTGCCAGCAGCCTTACTAGCTCCCCCTACAATGAGCAGTTCTTC
CASSLTSSPYNEQFF
>TRBD1|TRBJ2-7|NA|TRBV5-4
TGTGCCAGCAGCTTCGACAGGGGTGATGAGCAGTACTTC
CASSFDRGDEQYF
>NA|TRBJ2-1|NA|TRBV6-5
TGTGCCAGCAGTTCCCAGTGGAATGAGCAGTTCTTC
CASSSQWNEQFF
>NA|TRBJ2-1|NA|TRBV29-1
TGCAGCGTTGAGCAGTCCTCCTACAATGAGCAGTTCTTC
CSVEQSSYNEQFF
>NA|TRBJ1-2|NA|TRBV7-2
TGTGCCAGCAGCTTTTCTCAGGCTCTTAACTATGGCTACACCTTC
CASSFSQALNYGYTF
>TRBD1|TRBJ2-5|few|TRBV7-9
TGTGCCAGCAGCCAGAGACAGGGACAAGAGACCCAGTACTTC
CASSQRQGQETQYF
>NA|TRBJ1-4|once|TRBV6-1
TGTGCCAGCAGTGAGCAAGGGGGTGCAACTAATGAAAAACTGTTTTTT
CASSEQGGATNEKLFF
>NA|TRBJ1-2|few|TRBV18
TGTGCCAGCTCATCACCTACAGGGAATGGCTACACCTTC
CASSSPTGNGYTF
>TRBD1|TRBJ2-6|NA|TRBV7-3
TGTGCCAGCAGCCTGACAGGGGGGAGCTCTGGGGCCAACGTCCTGACTTTC
CASSLTGGSSGANVLTF
>NA|TRBJ2-2|NA|TRBV6-1
TGTGCCTCAAAAAGGGGATCCGGGGAGCTGTTTTTT
CASKRGSGELFF
>NA|TRBJ2-7|NA|TRBV7-7
TGTGCCAGCAGCTCGCACACAGGGTCCTACGAGCAGTACTTC
CASSSHTGSYEQYF
>TRBD2|TRBJ2-1|NA|TRBV7-2
TGTGCCAGCAGCTTACGACTAGCGGGATCGAATGAGCAGTTCTTC
CASSLRLAGSNEQFF
>NA|TRBJ1-3|NA|TRBV5-8
TGTGCCAGCAGCAGGGGGTCTGGAAACACCATATATTTT
CASSRGSGNTIYF
>NA|TRBJ2-1|NA|TRBV5-5
TGTGCCAGCAGCTACGTGGAGTCTTCCTGGCAGTTCTTC
CASSYVESSWQFF
>TRBD2|TRBJ2-3|NA|TRBV19
TGTGCCAGTAGTACCCGGACTAGCGGCACAGATACGCAGTATTTT
CASSTRTSGTDTQYF
>NA|TRBJ1-1|few|TRBV6-5
TGTGCCAGCAGTGAAAACGGGGTAATCACTGAAGCTTTCTTT
CASSENGVITEAFF
>TRBD1|TRBJ2-3|once|TRBV6-4
TGTGCCAGCAGTCAGGACAGGGGCCGCCCCACAGATACGCAGTATTTT
CASSQDRGRPTDTQYF
>TRBD2|TRBJ2-1|NA|TRBV15
TGTGCCACCAGCACCCCCAACGGGAGGGTTTACAATGAGCAGTTCTTC
CATSTPNGRVYNEQFF
>TRBD2|TRBJ2-7|few|TRBV30
TGTGCCTGGAGTACCCGACTAGCGGGAGGGCCCTACGAGCAGTACTTC
CAWSTRLAGGPYEQYF